These T cell receptor beta chains were read from a single sample in a study of cytomegalovirus exposure and HLA in healthy donors. Generated by immunoSEQ multiplex PCR, the TCRdb table keeps only in-frame clones and is missing some. The data hold about 270,000 clones, with about 75% observed a single time. Material: PBMCs. Every receptor here comes from a female donor in good health and CMV-seronegative. The CDR3 runs from the conserved cysteine through the conserved F or W. A D gene is named only where the DNA matches it firmly. A clone size is listed for some rows: how often the clone was seen (once, few, many), or a class if it is expanded.

TRBJ1-2	TRBV19	.	TRBD1	CASQPKYRGHYGYTF	TGTGCCAGCCAACCCAAATACAGGGGACACTATGGCTACACCTTC
TRBJ2-5	TRBV5-1	.	TRBD2	CASSLRGSGREEAQYF	TGCGCCAGCAGCTTGAGAGGTAGCGGGAGGGAAGAGGCCCAGTACTTC
TRBJ2-7	TRBV5-1	.	.	CASSLADIAYEQYF	TGCGCCAGCAGCTTGGCGGACATTGCCTACGAGCAGTACTTC
TRBJ2-3	TRBV27	.	TRBD1	CASSSRPSLGQGIDTQYF	TGTGCCAGCAGTTCCCGTCCCTCTCTGGGACAGGGTATAGATACGCAGTATTTT
TRBJ2-5	TRBV11-2	.	TRBD2	CASSTLGVAGPRETQYF	TGTGCCAGCAGCACGCTAGGGGTAGCGGGACCTCGGGAGACCCAGTACTTC
TRBJ2-1	TRBV4-2	.	TRBD2	CASRAGTSPYNEQFF	TGTGCCAGCAGAGCCGGGACTAGCCCCTACAATGAGCAGTTCTTC
TRBJ2-3	TRBV5-1	.	TRBD2	CASSWGTSGSPDTQYF	TGCGCCAGCAGCTGGGGGACTAGCGGGAGTCCAGATACGCAGTATTTT
TRBJ2-1	TRBV27	.	TRBD2	CASRALRLAGEKLFF	TGTGCCAGCAGAGCCCTACGACTAGCGGGAGAGAAGTTGTTCTTC
TRBJ1-1	TRBV5-1	.	.	CASSPRGENTEAFF	TGCGCCAGCAGCCCTCGGGGGGAGAACACTGAAGCTTTCTTT
TRBJ2-1	TRBV15	.	.	CATSRDGAGEQFF	TGTGCCACCAGCAGAGATGGGGCGGGGGAGCAGTTCTTC
TRBJ1-6	TRBV5-4	.	.	CASSLNNLISPLHF	TGTGCCAGCAGCTTGAATAACCTAATTTCACCCCTCCACTTT
TRBJ1-6	TRBV7-9	few	.	CASSTRLNSPLHF	TGTGCCAGCAGCACTCGACTCAATTCACCCCTCCACTTT
TRBJ1-5	TRBV28	once	TRBD1	CASRDREGNQPQHF	TGTGCCAGCAGGGACAGGGAGGGAAATCAGCCCCAGCATTTT
TRBJ1-4	TRBV6-1	.	TRBD1	CASSDTDRAPIF	TGTGCCAGCAGTGATACCGACAGGGCCCCTATCTTT
TRBJ1-1	TRBV5-1	.	TRBD1	CASSTLSNRDRVGNTEAFF	TGCGCCAGCAGCACACTATCGAACAGGGACAGGGTAGGGAACACTGAAGCTTTCTTT
TRBJ1-3	TRBV11-3	.	.	CASSFKSTRGNTIYF	TGTGCCAGCAGCTTCAAAAGCACGAGAGGAAACACCATATATTTT
TRBJ2-7	TRBV9	.	.	CASSVGHDYEQYF	TGTGCCAGCAGCGTAGGGCACGACTACGAGCAGTACTTC
TRBJ1-1	TRBV5-6	.	.	CASSLEGNYLLVFF	TGTGCCAGCAGCTTGGAAGGTAATTACCTGCTAGTTTTCTTT
TRBJ2-7	TRBV7-9	.	.	CSSSLAGQGPPYF	TGTTCCAGCAGCTTAGCGGGACAGGGTCCCCCCTACTTC
TRBJ2-3	TRBV7-2	.	.	CASSIQVSGTDTQYF	TGTGCCAGCAGCATACAGGTTTCTGGCACAGATACGCAGTATTTT